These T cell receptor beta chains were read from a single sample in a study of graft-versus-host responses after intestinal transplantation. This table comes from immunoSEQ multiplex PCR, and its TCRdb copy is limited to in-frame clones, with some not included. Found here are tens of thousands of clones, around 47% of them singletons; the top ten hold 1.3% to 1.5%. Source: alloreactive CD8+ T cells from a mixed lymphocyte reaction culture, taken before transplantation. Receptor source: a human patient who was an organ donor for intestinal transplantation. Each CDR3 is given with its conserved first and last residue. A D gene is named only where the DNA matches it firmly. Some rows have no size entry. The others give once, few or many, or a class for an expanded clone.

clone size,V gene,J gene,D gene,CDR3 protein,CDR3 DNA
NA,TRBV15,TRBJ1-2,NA,CATSRDLSGNYGYTF,TGTGCCACCAGCAGAGATTTATCGGGGAACTATGGCTACACCTTC
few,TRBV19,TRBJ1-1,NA,CASSIAEGGWTEAFF,TGTGCCAGTAGTATAGCAGAGGGGGGTTGGACTGAAGCTTTCTTT
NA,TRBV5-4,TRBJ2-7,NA,CASSSQGSYEQYF,TGTGCCAGCAGCTCTCAGGGTTCCTACGAGCAGTACTTC
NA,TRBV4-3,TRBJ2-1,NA,CASSQARGNEQFF,TGCGCCAGCAGCCAGGCCAGGGGCAATGAGCAGTTCTTC
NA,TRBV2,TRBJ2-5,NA,CASSERARVGETQYF,TGTGCCAGCAGCGAAAGGGCCCGGGTTGGAGAGACCCAGTACTTC
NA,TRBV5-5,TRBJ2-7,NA,CASSPGMEQYF,TGTGCCAGCAGCCCAGGGATGGAGCAGTACTTC
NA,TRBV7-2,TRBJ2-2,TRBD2,CASSIAGVTGELFF,TGTGCCAGCAGCATAGCGGGAGTCACCGGGGAGCTGTTTTTT
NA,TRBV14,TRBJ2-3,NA,CASSQVPFQLFTDTQYF,TGTGCCAGCAGCCAAGTCCCGTTCCAGCTATTCACAGATACGCAGTATTTT
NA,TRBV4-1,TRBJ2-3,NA,CASSQEDTQYF,TGCGCCAGCAGCCAAGAAGATACGCAGTATTTT
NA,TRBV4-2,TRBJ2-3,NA,CASSPEGQGCLDTQYF,TGTGCCAGCAGCCCGGAGGGCCAAGGTTGTCTAGATACGCAGTATTTT
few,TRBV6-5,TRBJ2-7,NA,CASSYSHGYEQYF,TGTGCCAGCAGTTACTCGCATGGGTACGAGCAGTACTTC
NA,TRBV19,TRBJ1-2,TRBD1,CASSRDRGPGIAIYGYTF,TGTGCCAGTAGCAGGGACAGGGGGCCCGGAATTGCTATCTATGGCTACACCTTC
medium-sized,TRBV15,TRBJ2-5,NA,CATSRVYFGETQYF,TGTGCCACCAGCAGAGTATATTTCGGCGAGACCCAGTACTTC
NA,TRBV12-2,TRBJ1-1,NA,CASRLTTFF,TGTGCAAGTCGCTTAACGACTTTCTTT
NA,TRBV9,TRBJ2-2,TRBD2,CASSVEEREGDGELFF,TGTGCCAGCAGCGTAGAGGAGCGGGAGGGTGACGGGGAGCTGTTTTTT
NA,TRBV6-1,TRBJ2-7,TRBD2,CASSEEGDYLWWVYEQYF,TGTGCCAGCAGTGAAGAAGGGGACTATCTTTGGTGGGTCTACGAGCAGTACTTC
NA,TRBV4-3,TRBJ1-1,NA,CASSQVGAGTEAFF,TGCGCCAGCAGCCAAGTGGGGGCAGGGACTGAAGCTTTCTTT
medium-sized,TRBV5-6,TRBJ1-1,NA,CASSPIDRDEAFF,TGTGCCAGCAGCCCAATTGACAGAGATGAAGCTTTCTTT
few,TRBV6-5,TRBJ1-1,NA,CASSYRGHHEAFF,TGTGCCAGCAGTTATAGGGGACACCATGAAGCTTTCTTT
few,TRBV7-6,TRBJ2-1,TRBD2,CASSPGLAGGHQYNEQFF,TGTGCCAGCAGCCCGGGACTAGCGGGAGGGCATCAATACAATGAGCAGTTCTTC
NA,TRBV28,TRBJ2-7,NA,CASTMGLGSPSSYEQYF,TGTGCCAGCACCATGGGTCTGGGATCACCTAGCTCCTACGAGCAGTACTTC
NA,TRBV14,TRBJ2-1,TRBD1,CASSHSPGTGYNEQFF,TGTGCCAGCAGCCATAGCCCCGGGACAGGATACAATGAGCAGTTCTTC
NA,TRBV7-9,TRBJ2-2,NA,CASSLYNGELFF,TGTGCCAGCAGCTTATATAACGGGGAGCTGTTTTTT
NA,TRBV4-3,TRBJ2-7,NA,CASSQDRGLGGEQYF,TGCGCCAGCAGCCAAGATCGAGGCCTCGGCGGCGAGCAGTACTTC
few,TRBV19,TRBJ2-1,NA,CASRQKSSYNEQFF,TGTGCCAGTAGACAGAAGAGCTCCTACAATGAGCAGTTCTTC
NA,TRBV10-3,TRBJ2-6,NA,CAISDGANVLTF,TGTGCCATCAGTGACGGGGCCAACGTCCTGACTTTC
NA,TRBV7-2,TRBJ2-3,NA,CASSLADTQYF,TGTGCCAGCAGCTTAGCGGATACGCAGTATTTT
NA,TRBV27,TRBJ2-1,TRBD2,CASSIAGAYNEQFF,TGTGCCAGCAGCATAGCGGGGGCCTACAATGAGCAGTTCTTC
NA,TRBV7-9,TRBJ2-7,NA,CASSLPLGTHYEQYF,TGTGCCAGCAGCTTACCACTAGGGACTCACTACGAGCAGTACTTC
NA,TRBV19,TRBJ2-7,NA,CASSAAHSYEQYF,TGTGCCAGTAGCGCGGCACACTCCTACGAGCAGTACTTC
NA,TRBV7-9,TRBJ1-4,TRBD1,CASSQTGSNEKLFF,TGTGCCAGCAGTCAGACAGGGTCTAATGAAAAACTGTTTTTT
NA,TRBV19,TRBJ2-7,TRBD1,CASSTGTGEQYF,TGTGCCAGTAGTACCGGGACAGGCGAGCAGTACTTC
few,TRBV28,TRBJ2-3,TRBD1,CASSSGGNTQYF,TGTGCCAGCAGTTCAGGGGGAAATACGCAGTATTTT
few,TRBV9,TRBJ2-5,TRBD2,CASSVGASGGPAETQYF,TGTGCCAGCAGCGTAGGGGCTAGCGGGGGACCGGCAGAGACCCAGTACTTC
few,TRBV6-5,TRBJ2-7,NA,CASTLDRPYF,TGTGCCAGCACCTTGGACCGGCCGTACTTC
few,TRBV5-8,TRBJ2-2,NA,CATDRRWGTGELFF,TGTGCCACCGACAGGCGGTGGGGCACCGGGGAGCTGTTTTTT
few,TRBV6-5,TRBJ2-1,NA,CASSYSAGPLNEQFF,TGTGCCAGCAGTTACTCAGCAGGGCCCCTCAATGAGCAGTTCTTC
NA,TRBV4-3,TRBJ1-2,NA,CASSQVGNLYGYTF,TGCGCCAGCAGCCAAGTGGGGAACCTCTATGGCTACACCTTC
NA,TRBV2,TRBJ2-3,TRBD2,CASLAGVDTDTQYF,TGTGCCAGCTTAGCGGGAGTAGACACAGATACGCAGTATTTT
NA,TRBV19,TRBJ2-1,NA,CASSPEYNEQFF,TGTGCCAGTAGTCCGGAGTACAATGAGCAGTTCTTC
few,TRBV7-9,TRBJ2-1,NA,CASSSPHRSYNEQFF,TGTGCCAGCAGCTCCCCTCATAGGTCCTACAATGAGCAGTTCTTC
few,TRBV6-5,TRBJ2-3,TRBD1,CASVRGSTDTQYF,TGTGCCAGCGTCAGGGGGAGCACAGATACGCAGTATTTT
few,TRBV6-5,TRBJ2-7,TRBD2,CASSYSSGRVVYEQYF,TGTGCCAGCAGTTACTCGAGCGGGAGGGTAGTCTACGAGCAGTACTTC
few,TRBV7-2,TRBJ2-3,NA,CASSLRYGAITQYF,TGTGCCAGCAGCTTAAGATATGGCGCAATTACGCAGTATTTT
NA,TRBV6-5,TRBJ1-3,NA,CASSYGGDGNTIYF,TGTGCCAGCAGTTACGGGGGAGACGGAAACACCATATATTTT
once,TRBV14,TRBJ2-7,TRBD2,CASSPPLLAGSHLVYEQYF,TGTGCCAGCAGCCCTCCCTTGCTAGCGGGATCCCACTTGGTCTACGAGCAGTACTTC
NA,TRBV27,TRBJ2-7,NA,CASSLIGAPYEQYF,TGTGCCAGCAGTTTAATCGGGGCCCCCTACGAGCAGTACTTC
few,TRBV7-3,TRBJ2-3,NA,CASSPGVGDTQYF,TGTGCCAGCAGCCCGGGGGTTGGAGATACGCAGTATTTT
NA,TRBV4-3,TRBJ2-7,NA,CASSQDAERGAYEQYF,TGCGCCAGCAGCCAAGATGCAGAAAGAGGGGCGTACGAGCAGTACTTC